The 8 T cell receptor beta chains in this list originate from one sample, sequenced in a study of PD-L1 blockade in urothelial cancer. Repertoires were generated with immunoSEQ multiplex PCR, while TCRdb's copy carries only in-frame clones and drops some. Of some 90,000 clones in the sample, 80% to 90% were seen once. Described time point: pretreatment peripheral blood. Sequenced material: PBMCs, taken around atezolizumab (anti-PD-L1) treatment. Every receptor here comes from a woman older than 75 with urothelial cancer.

CDR3 bases: TGTGCCAGCAGTTACGTCACAGATCAGCCCCAGCATTTT. Protein sequence: CASSYVTDQPQHF. V and J are TRBV6-6 and TRBJ1-5, with no clear D. CDR1 MNHNY and CDR2 SVGAGI come from the germline V gene (reference sequence). Deletions cut 2 bases from V and 5 bases from J, with 7 bases between. The CDR3 contains 13 residues.

The chain couples TRBV18 to TRBJ2-7; 7 nucleotides align to TRBD2. This CDR3 has 14 residues. Germline V gives CDR1 KGHSH, CDR2 LQKENI. J was trimmed by 6 bases and V by 3 bases; bases with no gene match: 8. The CDR3: CASSPRGGSSEQYF. CDR3 coding DNA: TGTGCCAGCTCACCGCGGGGCGGGAGCAGCGAGCAGTACTTC.

This chain uses TRBV7-2 with TRBJ2-5; 8 bases line up with TRBD2. CDR1 and CDR2 from the germline V gene are SGHTA and FQGNSA. The CDR3 consists of 17 residues. V was pared by 4 bases and J by 4 bases, with 14 bases of the junction left unmatched. CDR3 sequence: CASSSRGPGGGGETQYF. The CDR3, as DNA: TGTGCCAGCAGCTCTCGGGGACCGGGAGGGGGGGGAGAGACCCAGTACTTC.

The genes are TRBV5-4 and TRBJ1-2; D is possibly TRBD1 (6 bases). CDR1 is SGHNT, CDR2 YYREEE, per germline (reference sequence). CDR3 length: 13 amino acids. V was clipped by 2 bases and J by 4 bases, with 9 bases between them. CDR3 loop: CASSLRQVYGYTF. As DNA, the CDR3 is TGTGCCAGCAGCTTACGACAGGTCTATGGCTACACCTTC.

This rearrangement joins TRBV10-2 to TRBJ2-2; weak D call: TRBD2 (5 bases). Germline CDR1 and CDR2: WSHSY and SAAADI. The CDR3 covers 15 residues. With 1 base removed from V and 1 base from J, the gap between germline ends came to 7 bases. CDR3 coding DNA: TGCGCCAGCAGTGAGTTCGGACTGAACACCGGGGAGCTGTTTTTT. Translation: CASSEFGLNTGELFF.

This sequence joins TRBV30 and TRBJ2-7; D gene unclear. The CDR3 has 12 residues. V dropped 0 bases and J dropped 6 bases, with 9 bases sitting between them. Germline V gene lookup returns CDR1 GTSNPN and CDR2 SVGIG (reference sequence). The CDR3 spells CAWSVSRLEQYF. CDR3 sequence (DNA): TGTGCCTGGAGTGTTAGCCGGCTCGAGCAGTACTTC.

The chain combines TRBV6-5 with TRBJ2-7, with D possibly being TRBD1 (6 bases). There are 13 residues in the CDR3. V was trimmed by 4 bases and J by 6 bases, leaving 13 bases between them. Germline-derived CDR1 and CDR2 are MNHEY and SVGAGI. The CDR3 is CASSSELQGEQYF. The CDR3 DNA sequence: TGTGCCAGCAGTTCCGAGCTACAGGGCGAGCAGTACTTC.

As concerns this clone: A junction end diverges from the germline sequence, so it may reflect a read error. The V and J genes are TRBV28 and TRBJ1-1; D is possibly TRBD1 (5 bases). The CDR3 is 13 residues long. The germline gives CDR1 MDHEN, CDR2 SYDVKM. CDR3 amino acids: CASRKTASNEVFF. In DNA form, the CDR3 reads TGTGCCAGCAGGAAGACAGCGTCTAATGAAGTTTTCTTT.